This TCR beta chain comes out of a study of blood T cell repertoires in COVID-19. Study in general: PBMCs, B-cell-depleted T cells, or T cells were the source of the cDNA or gDNA that made up the material.

TCRdb keeps only in-frame clones here, not all; method: immunoSEQ multiplex PCR. Here the sample spans 250,000 or so clones, 82% being singletons. The clonotype was recovered from a woman aged 70-85 years with acute or convalescent COVID-19. Sequenced: peripheral blood.

The CDR3 loop is CSLSRSGGYTF. In DNA, the CDR3 is TGCAGCCTGTCGAGATCTGGTGGCTACACCTTC. The genes are TRBV20-1 and TRBJ1-2; D is unclear. This CDR3 region has 11 residues. CDR1 is DFQATT, CDR2 SNEGSKA, per germline (reference sequence).